This entry describes one T cell receptor (beta chain). Its specificity is unknown. This sample was included in a study of cytomegalovirus exposure and HLA in healthy donors. General observations from the study: In a later analysis, a genetic analysis reported fewer productive-TCR N-insertions in an Asian-associated ancestry cluster than the cohort average. In vitro data verified a few CMV-associated chains as specific for CMV antigens.

The PCR ran on 60 Vbeta and 13 Jbeta primers. Profiled with immunoSEQ multiplex PCR; TCRdb holds only in-frame clones, not every one. The sample lists 130,000 or so clones; 70% to 85% were seen once. The sequence was obtained from a man younger than 35 in good health and CMV-seronegative. Specimen: PBMCs.

The DNA of the CDR3 is TGTGCCAGCAGTGACACCGGGACAAGTTATGGCTACACCTTC. It translates to CASSDTGTSYGYTF. The rearrangement uses TRBV6-4 and TRBJ1-2, with TRBD1 as a possible D gene (6 bases). The CDR3 covers 14 residues. Trimming shortened V by 2 bases and J by 5 bases, and 12 bases separated the two germline ends. The germline V gene has CDR1 MRHNA and CDR2 SNTAGT.